These T cell receptor beta chains were read from a single sample in a study of T cell responses to AZD1222 COVID-19 vaccine. Profiled with immunoSEQ multiplex PCR; TCRdb holds only in-frame clones, not every one. The sample carries 150,000 to 200,000 clones, approximately 95% recorded once. The sample in question was peripheral blood, obtained on day 0 of AZD1222 vaccination. These receptor sequences come from an adult in good health. CDR3s include the opening cysteine and the closing phenylalanine or tryptophan. The D gene is left open where the match is weak. Clone size is given for some rows only: seen once, a few or many times, or a class if the clone is expanded.

v_gene: TRBV2
j_gene: TRBJ1-1
abundance: NA
d_gene: NA
CDR3aa: CASSTGNTEAFF
CDR3nt: TGTGCCAGCAGTACCGGAAACACTGAAGCTTTCTTT

v_gene: TRBV6-4
j_gene: TRBJ2-3
abundance: NA
d_gene: TRBD1
CDR3aa: CASSEHYRGNPTDTQYF
CDR3nt: TGTGCCAGCAGTGAACACTACAGGGGGAATCCCACAGATACGCAGTATTTT

v_gene: TRBV12-3/TRBV12-4
j_gene: TRBJ1-1
abundance: once
d_gene: TRBD1
CDR3aa: CASRGGDRGAAFF
CDR3nt: TGTGCCAGCAGGGGGGGGGACAGGGGCGCAGCTTTCTTT

v_gene: TRBV11-3
j_gene: TRBJ2-1
abundance: NA
d_gene: NA
CDR3aa: CASGDGVEQFF
CDR3nt: TGTGCCAGCGGTGACGGGGTCGAGCAGTTCTTC

v_gene: TRBV29-1
j_gene: TRBJ1-2
abundance: NA
d_gene: NA
CDR3aa: CSVGKRDKYGYTF
CDR3nt: TGCAGCGTTGGGAAGCGGGACAAGTATGGCTACACCTTC

v_gene: TRBV30
j_gene: TRBJ2-3
abundance: NA
d_gene: TRBD2
CDR3aa: CAWRLGGGTDTQYF
CDR3nt: TGTGCCTGGAGATTGGGGGGGGGCACAGATACGCAGTATTTT

v_gene: TRBV7-9
j_gene: TRBJ2-1
abundance: NA
d_gene: TRBD2
CDR3aa: CASSSLTSGPYNEQFF
CDR3nt: TGTGCCAGCAGCTCATTGACTAGCGGACCCTACAATGAGCAGTTCTTC

v_gene: TRBV6-5
j_gene: TRBJ1-2
abundance: NA
d_gene: NA
CDR3aa: CASSYWAETSNYGYTF
CDR3nt: TGTGCCAGCAGTTACTGGGCAGAAACTTCTAACTATGGCTACACCTTC

v_gene: TRBV5-1
j_gene: TRBJ1-1
abundance: once
d_gene: TRBD1
CDR3aa: CASKKSPDPGQGAKAFF
CDR3nt: TGCGCCAGCAAAAAGAGCCCGGACCCAGGACAGGGGGCAAAAGCTTTCTTT

v_gene: TRBV7-9
j_gene: TRBJ1-1
abundance: NA
d_gene: NA
CDR3aa: CASSSEEGTEAFF
CDR3nt: TGTGCCAGCAGTTCAGAGGAGGGAACTGAAGCTTTCTTT

v_gene: TRBV6-2/TRBV6-3
j_gene: TRBJ2-3
abundance: NA
d_gene: NA
CDR3aa: CASSLIRRDTDTQYF
CDR3nt: TGTGCCAGCAGTTTAATTCGGAGAGACACAGATACGCAGTATTTT

v_gene: TRBV19
j_gene: TRBJ1-4
abundance: NA
d_gene: NA
CDR3aa: CASSRAYEKLFF
CDR3nt: TGTGCCAGTTCCAGGGCCTATGAAAAACTGTTTTTT

v_gene: TRBV10-3
j_gene: TRBJ1-4
abundance: NA
d_gene: TRBD1
CDR3aa: CAISQTRDRVNEKLFF
CDR3nt: TGTGCCATCAGCCAGACCCGGGACAGGGTCAATGAAAAACTGTTTTTT

v_gene: TRBV5-4
j_gene: TRBJ2-1
abundance: NA
d_gene: TRBD2
CDR3aa: CASSGLAESYNEQFF
CDR3nt: TGTGCCAGCAGCGGACTAGCGGAATCCTACAATGAGCAGTTCTTC

v_gene: TRBV3-1/TRBV3-2
j_gene: TRBJ2-5
abundance: once
d_gene: TRBD2
CDR3aa: CASSQPREGGSRETQYF
CDR3nt: TGTGCCAGCAGCCAACCCCGGGAGGGTGGATCTCGAGAGACCCAGTACTTC

v_gene: TRBV2
j_gene: TRBJ2-1
abundance: NA
d_gene: TRBD2
CDR3aa: CASNKLAVDEQFF
CDR3nt: TGTGCCAGCAACAAACTAGCGGTGGATGAGCAGTTCTTC

v_gene: TRBV5-8
j_gene: TRBJ2-7
abundance: NA
d_gene: TRBD2
CDR3aa: CASSLAQVAGISSYEQYF
CDR3nt: TGTGCCAGCAGCTTGGCTCAGGTAGCGGGGATTAGCTCCTACGAGCAGTACTTC